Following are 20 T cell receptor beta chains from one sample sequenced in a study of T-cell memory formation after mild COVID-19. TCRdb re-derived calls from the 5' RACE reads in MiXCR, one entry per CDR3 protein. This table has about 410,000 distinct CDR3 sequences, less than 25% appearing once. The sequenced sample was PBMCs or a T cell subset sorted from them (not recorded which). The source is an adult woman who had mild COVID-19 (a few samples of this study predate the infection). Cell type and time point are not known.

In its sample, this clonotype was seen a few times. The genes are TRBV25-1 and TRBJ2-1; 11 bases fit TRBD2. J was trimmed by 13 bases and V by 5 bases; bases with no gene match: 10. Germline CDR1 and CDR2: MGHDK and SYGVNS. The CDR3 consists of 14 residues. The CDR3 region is CASSHSLAGESQFF. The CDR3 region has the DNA TGTGCCAGCAGTCACTCACTAGCGGGAGAATCCCAGTTCTTC. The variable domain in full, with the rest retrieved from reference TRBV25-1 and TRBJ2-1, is EADIYQTPRYLVIGTGKKITLECSQTMGHDKMYWYQQDPGMELHLIHYSYGVNSTEKGDLSSESTVSRIRTEHFPLTLESARPSHTSQYLCASSHSLAGESQFFGPGTRLTVL.

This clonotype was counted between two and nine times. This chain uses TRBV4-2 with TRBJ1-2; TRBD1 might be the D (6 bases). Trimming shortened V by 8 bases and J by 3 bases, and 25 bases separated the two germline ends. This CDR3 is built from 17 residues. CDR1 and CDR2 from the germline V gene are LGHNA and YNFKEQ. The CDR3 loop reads CASSQRGWGHRDYGYTF. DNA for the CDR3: TGTGCCAGCTCTCAAAGAGGGTGGGGACATCGGGACTATGGCTACACCTTC.

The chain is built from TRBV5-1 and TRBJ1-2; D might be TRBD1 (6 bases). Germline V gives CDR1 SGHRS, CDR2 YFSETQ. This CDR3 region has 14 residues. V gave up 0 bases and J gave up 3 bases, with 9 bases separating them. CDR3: CASSLAGGDYGYTF. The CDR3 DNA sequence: TGCGCCAGCAGCTTGGCGGGGGGCGACTATGGCTACACCTTC.

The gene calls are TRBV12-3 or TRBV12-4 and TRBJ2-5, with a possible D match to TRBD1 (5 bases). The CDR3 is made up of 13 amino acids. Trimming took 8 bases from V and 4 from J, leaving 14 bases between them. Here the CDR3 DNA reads TGTGCCAGCGCGCCCCAGGGCGTAGAGACCCAGTACTTC. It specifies CASAPQGVETQYF.

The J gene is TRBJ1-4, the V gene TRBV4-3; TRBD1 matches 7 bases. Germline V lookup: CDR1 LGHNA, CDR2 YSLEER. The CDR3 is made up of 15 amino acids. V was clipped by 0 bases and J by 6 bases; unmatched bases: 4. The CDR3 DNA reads TGCGCCAGCAGCCAAGAAACAGGGGAGGATGAAAAACTGTTTTTT. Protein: CASSQETGEDEKLFF.

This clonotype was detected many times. The CDR3 region is CASSQELASVYEQYF. DNA for the CDR3: TGCGCCAGCAGCCAAGAATTGGCAAGTGTCTACGAGCAGTACTTC. The rearrangement links TRBV4-3 to TRBJ2-7; no clear D. From germline, CDR1 is LGHNA and CDR2 YSLEER. V dropped 0 bases and J dropped 3 bases, with 12 bases sitting between them. This CDR3 has 15 amino acids.

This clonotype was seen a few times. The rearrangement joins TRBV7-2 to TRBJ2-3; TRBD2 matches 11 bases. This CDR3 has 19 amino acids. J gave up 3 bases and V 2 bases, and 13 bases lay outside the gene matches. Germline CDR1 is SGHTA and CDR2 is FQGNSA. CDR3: CASSLTASGRYRTTDTQYF. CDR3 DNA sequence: TGTGCCAGCAGCTTAACTGCTAGCGGGAGGTATCGGACGACAGATACGCAGTATTTT.

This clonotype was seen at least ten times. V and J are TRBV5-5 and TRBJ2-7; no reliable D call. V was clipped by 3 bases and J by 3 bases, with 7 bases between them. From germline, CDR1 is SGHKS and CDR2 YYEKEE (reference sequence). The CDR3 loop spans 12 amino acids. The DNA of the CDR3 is TGTGCCAGCAGCTCGAACAACTACGAGCAGTACTTC. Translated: CASSSNNYEQYF.

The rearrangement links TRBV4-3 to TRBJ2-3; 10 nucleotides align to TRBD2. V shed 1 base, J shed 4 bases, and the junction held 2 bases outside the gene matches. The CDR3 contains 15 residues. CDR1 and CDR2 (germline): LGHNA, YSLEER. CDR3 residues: CASSQASGRADTQYF. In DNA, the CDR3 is TGCGCCAGCAGCCAAGCTAGCGGGAGAGCAGATACGCAGTATTTT.

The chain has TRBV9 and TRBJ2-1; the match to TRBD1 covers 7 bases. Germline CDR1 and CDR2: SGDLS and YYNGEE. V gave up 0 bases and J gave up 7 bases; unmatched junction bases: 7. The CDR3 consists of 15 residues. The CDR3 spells CASSVGDRVPNEQFF. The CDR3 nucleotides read TGTGCCAGCAGCGTAGGAGACAGGGTTCCAAATGAGCAGTTCTTC.

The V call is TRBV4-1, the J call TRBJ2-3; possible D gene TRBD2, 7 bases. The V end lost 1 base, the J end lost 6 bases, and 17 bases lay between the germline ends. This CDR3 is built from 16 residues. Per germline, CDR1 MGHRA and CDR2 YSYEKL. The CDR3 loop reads CASSQVVLGGLDTQYF. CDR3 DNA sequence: TGCGCCAGCAGCCAAGTGGTTTTGGGGGGGCTGGATACGCAGTATTTT.

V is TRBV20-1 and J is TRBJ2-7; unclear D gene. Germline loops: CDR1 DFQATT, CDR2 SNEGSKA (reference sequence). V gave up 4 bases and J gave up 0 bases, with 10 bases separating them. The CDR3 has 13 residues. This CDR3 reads CSATPRSSYEQYF. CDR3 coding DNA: TGCAGTGCTACCCCACGGAGCTCCTACGAGCAGTACTTC.

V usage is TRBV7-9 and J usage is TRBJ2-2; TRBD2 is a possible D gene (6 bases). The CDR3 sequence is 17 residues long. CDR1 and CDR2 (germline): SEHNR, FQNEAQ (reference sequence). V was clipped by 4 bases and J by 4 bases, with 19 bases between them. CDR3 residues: CASSSREWGSSTGELFF. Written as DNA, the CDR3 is TGTGCCAGCAGCTCCCGGGAGTGGGGTTCTTCCACCGGGGAGCTGTTTTTT.

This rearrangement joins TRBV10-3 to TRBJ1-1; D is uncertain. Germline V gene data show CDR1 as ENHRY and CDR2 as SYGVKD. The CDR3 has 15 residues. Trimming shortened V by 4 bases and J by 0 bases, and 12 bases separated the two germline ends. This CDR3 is CAISAGPPLNTEAFF. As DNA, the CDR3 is TGTGCCATCAGTGCGGGTCCCCCGCTGAACACTGAAGCTTTCTTT.

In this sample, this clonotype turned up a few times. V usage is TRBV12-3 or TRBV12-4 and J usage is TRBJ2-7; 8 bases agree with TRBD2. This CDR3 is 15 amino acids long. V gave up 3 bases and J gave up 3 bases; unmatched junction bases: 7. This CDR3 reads CASSLLAGSLYEQYF. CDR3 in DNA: TGTGCCAGCAGTTTGTTAGCGGGGTCCCTCTACGAGCAGTACTTC.

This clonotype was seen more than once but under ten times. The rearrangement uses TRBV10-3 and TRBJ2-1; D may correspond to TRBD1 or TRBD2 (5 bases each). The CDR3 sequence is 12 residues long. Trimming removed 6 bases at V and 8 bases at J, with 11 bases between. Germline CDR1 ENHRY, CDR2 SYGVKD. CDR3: CAIRGTSDEQFF. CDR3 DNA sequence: TGTGCCATCAGAGGGACGTCGGATGAGCAGTTCTTC.

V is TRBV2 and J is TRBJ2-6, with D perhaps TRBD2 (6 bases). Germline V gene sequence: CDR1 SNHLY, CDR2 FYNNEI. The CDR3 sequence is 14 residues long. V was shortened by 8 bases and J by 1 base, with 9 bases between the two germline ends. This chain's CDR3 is CASRDLSGANVLTF. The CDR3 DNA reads TGTGCCAGCCGGGACTTGTCTGGGGCCAACGTCCTGACTTTC.

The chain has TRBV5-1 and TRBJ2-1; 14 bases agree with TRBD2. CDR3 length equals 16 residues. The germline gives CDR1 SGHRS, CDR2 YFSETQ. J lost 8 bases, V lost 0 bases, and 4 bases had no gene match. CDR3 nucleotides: TGCGCCAGCAGCTTGGGACTAGCGGGAGGGCGCTATGAGCAGTTCTTC. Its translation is CASSLGLAGGRYEQFF. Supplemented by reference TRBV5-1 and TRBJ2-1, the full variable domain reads KAGVTQTPRYLIKTRGQQVTLSCSPISGHRSVSWYQQTPGQGLQFLFEYFSETQRNKGNFPGRFSGRQFSNSRSEMNVSTLELGDSALYLCASSLGLAGGRYEQFFGPGTRLTVL.

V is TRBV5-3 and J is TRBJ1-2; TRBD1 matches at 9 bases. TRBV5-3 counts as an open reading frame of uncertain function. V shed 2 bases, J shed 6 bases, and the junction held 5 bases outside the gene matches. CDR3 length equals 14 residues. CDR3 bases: TGTGCCAGAAGCTTAGGGGACAGGGACGATGGCTACACCTTC. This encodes CARSLGDRDDGYTF.

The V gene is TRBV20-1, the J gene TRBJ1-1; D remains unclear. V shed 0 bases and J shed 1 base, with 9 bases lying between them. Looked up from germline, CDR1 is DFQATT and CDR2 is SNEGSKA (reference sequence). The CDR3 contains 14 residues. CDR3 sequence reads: CSARDNSPNTEAFF. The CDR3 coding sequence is TGCAGTGCTAGAGATAACAGCCCGAACACTGAAGCTTTCTTT.